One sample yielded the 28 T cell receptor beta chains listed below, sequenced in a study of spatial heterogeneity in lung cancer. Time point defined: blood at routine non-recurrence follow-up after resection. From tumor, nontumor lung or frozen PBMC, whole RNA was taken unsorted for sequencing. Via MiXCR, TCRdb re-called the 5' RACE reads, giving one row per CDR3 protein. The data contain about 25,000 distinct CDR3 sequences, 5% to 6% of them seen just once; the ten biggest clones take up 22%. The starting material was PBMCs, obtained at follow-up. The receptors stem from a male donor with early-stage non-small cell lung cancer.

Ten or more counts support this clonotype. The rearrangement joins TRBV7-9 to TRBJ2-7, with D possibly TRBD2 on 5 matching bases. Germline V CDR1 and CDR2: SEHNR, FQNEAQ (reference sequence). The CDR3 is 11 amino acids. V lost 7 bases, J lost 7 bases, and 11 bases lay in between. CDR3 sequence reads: CASTNGGEQYV. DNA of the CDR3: TGTGCCAGCACAAACGGCGGGGAGCAGTACGTC.

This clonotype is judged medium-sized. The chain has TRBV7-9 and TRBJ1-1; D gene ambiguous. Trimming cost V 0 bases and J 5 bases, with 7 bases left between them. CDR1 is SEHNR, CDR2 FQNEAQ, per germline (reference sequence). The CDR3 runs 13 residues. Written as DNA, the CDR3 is TGTGCCAGCAGCTTAGCGCTTGGGACTGAAGCTTTCTTT. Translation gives CASSLALGTEAFF.

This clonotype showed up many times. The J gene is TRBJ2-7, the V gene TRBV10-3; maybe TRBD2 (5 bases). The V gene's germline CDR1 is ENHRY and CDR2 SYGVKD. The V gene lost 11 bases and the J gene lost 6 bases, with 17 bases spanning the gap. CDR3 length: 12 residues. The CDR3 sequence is CALRGSTSEQYF. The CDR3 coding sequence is TGTGCCCTTCGCGGGTCCACCTCCGAGCAGTACTTC.

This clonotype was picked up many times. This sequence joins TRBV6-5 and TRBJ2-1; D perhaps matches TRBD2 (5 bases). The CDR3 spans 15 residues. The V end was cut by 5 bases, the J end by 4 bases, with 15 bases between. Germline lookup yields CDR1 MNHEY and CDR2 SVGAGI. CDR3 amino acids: CASSLTGLGYNEQFF. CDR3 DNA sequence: TGTGCCAGCAGTCTTACCGGACTCGGGTACAATGAGCAGTTCTTC.

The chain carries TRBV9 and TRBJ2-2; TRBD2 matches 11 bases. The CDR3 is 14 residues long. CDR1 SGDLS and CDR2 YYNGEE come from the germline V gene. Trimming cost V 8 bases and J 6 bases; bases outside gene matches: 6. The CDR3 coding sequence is TGTGCCAGTTCCGGGACTAGCGGTTCCGGGGAGCTGTTTTTT. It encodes CASSGTSGSGELFF. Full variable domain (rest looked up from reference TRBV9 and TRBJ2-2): DSGVTQTPKHLITATGQRVTLRCSPRSGDLSVYWYQQSLDQGLQFLIQYYNGEERAKGNILERFSAQQFPDLHSELNLSSLELGDSALYFCASSGTSGSGELFFGEGSRLTVL.

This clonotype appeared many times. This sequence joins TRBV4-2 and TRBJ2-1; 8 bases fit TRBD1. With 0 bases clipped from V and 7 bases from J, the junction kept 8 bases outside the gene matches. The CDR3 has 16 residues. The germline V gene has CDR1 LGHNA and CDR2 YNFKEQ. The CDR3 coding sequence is TGTGCCAGCAGCCAAGATTTAGGACAGGGAGCAAATGAGCAGTTCTTC. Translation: CASSQDLGQGANEQFF.

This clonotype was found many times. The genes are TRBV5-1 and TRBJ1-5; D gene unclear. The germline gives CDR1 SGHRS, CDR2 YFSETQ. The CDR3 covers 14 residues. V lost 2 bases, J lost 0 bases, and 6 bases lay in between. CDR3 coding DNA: TGCGCCAGCAGCTTCGGGGATAGCAATCAGCCCCAGCATTTT. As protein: CASSFGDSNQPQHF.

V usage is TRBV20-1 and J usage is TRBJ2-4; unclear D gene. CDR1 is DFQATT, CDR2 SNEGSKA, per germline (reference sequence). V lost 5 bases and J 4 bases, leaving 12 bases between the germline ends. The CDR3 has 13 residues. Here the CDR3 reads CSARAASKNIQYF. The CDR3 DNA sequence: TGCAGTGCTCGGGCCGCATCTAAAAACATTCAGTACTTC.

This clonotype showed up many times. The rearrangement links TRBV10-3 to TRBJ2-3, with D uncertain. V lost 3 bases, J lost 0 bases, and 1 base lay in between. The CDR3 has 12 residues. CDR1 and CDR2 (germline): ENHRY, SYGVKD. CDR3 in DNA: TGTGCCATCAGTGAAAGCACAGATACGCAGTATTTT. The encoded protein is CAISESTDTQYF.

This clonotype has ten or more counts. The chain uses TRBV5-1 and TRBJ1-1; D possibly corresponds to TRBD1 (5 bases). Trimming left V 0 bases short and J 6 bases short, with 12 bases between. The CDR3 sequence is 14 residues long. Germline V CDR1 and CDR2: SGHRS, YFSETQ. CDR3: CASSLAGTPPEAFF. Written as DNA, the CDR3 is TGCGCCAGCAGCTTGGCCGGGACTCCCCCTGAAGCTTTCTTT. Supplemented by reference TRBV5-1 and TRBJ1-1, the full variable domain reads KAGVTQTPRYLIKTRGQQVTLSCSPISGHRSVSWYQQTPGQGLQFLFEYFSETQRNKGNFPGRFSGRQFSNSRSEMNVSTLELGDSALYLCASSLAGTPPEAFFGQGTRLTVV.

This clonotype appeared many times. The CDR3 nucleotides read TGTGCCAGCAGCCGATCCGGGACTGAGGGTGAAAAACTGTTTTTT. It translates to CASSRSGTEGEKLFF. J is TRBJ1-4 and V is TRBV7-9; D may be TRBD1 (5 bases). CDR3 size: 15 residues. CDR1 is SEHNR and CDR2 is FQNEAQ in the germline V gene (reference sequence). The V end lost 5 bases, the J end lost 7 bases, and 17 bases lay between the germline ends.

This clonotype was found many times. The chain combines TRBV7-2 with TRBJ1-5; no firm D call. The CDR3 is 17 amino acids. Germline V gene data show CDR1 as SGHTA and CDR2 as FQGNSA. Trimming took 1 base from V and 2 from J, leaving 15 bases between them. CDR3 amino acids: CASSLDSPLRRNQPQHF. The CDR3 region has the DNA TGTGCCAGCAGCTTAGACAGCCCTTTACGGCGCAATCAGCCCCAGCATTTT.

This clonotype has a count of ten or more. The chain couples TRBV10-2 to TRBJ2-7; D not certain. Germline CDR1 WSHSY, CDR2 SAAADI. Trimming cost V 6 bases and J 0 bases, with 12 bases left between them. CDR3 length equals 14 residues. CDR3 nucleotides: TGCGCCAGCAGCTCTGGGCAGTCCTCCTACGAGCAGTACTTC. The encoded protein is CASSSGQSSYEQYF.

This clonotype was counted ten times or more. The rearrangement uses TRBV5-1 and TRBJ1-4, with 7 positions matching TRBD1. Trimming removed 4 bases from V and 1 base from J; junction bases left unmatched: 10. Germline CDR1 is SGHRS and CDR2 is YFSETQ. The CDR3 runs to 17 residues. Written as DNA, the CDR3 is TGCGCCAGCAGCCTGGACAGGCCGGGTGGAACTAATGAAAAACTGTTTTTT. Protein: CASSLDRPGGTNEKLFF.

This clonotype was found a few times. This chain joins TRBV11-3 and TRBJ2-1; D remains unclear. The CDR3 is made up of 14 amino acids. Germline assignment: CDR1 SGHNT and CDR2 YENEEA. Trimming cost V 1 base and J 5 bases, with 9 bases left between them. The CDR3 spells CASSLGRGNNEQFF. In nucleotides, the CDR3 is TGTGCCAGCAGCTTAGGTCGCGGAAACAATGAGCAGTTCTTC.

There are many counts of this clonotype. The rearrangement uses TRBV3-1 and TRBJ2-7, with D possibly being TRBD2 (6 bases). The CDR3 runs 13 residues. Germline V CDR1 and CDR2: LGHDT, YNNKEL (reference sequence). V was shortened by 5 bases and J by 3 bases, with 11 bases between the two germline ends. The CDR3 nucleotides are TGTGCCAGCAGCGCCCCGGGACTCTACGAGCAGTACTTC. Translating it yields CASSAPGLYEQYF.

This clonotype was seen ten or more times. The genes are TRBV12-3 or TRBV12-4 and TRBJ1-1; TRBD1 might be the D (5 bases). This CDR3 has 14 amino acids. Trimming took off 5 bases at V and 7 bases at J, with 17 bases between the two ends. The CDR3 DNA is TGTGCCAGCAGTCTCCGGGACGGTGCCTATGAAGCTTTCTTT. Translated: CASSLRDGAYEAFF.

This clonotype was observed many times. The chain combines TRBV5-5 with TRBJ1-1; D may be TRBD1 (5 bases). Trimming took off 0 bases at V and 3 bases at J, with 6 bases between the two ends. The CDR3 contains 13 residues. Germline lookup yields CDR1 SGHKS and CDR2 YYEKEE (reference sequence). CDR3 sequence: CASSLVGDTEAFF. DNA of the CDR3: TGTGCCAGCAGCTTGGTGGGGGACACTGAAGCTTTCTTT.

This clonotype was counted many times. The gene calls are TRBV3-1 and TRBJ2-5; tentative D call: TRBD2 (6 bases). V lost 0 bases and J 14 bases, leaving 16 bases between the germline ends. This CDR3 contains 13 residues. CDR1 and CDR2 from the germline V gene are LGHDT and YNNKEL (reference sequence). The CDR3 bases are TGTGCCAGCAGCCAAGATAGTTCGGGAGATGAATACTTC. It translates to CASSQDSSGDEYF.

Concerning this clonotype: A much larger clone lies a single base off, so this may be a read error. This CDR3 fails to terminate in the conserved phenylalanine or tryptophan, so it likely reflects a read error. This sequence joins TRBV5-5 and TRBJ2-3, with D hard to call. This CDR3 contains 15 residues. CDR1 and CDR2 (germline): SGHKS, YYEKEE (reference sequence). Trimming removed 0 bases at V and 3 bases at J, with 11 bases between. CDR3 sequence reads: CASSLEGWGTDTQYS. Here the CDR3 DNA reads TGTGCCAGCAGCTTGGAAGGTTGGGGTACAGATACGCAGTATTCT.

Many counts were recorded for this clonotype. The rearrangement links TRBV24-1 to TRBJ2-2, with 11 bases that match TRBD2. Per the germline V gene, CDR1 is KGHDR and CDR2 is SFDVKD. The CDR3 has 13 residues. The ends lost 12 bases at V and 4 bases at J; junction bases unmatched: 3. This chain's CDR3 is CASTSGVTGELFF. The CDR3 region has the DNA TGTGCCTCGACTAGCGGGGTCACCGGGGAGCTGTTTTTT.

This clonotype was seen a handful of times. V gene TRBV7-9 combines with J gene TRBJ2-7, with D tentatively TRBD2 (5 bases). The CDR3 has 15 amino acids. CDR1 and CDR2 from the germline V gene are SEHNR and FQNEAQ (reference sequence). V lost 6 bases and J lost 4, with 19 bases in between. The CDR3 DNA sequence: TGTGCCAGCAGTGGATCGCGCCGGGGAATGTACGAGCAGTACGTC. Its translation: CASSGSRRGMYEQYV.

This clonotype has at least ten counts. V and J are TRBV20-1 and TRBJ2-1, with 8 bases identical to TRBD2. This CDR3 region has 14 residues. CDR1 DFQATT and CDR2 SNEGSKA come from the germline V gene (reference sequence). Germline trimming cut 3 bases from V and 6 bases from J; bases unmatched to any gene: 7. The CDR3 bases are TGCAGTGCTAGTAGACTAGCGCGTACCAATGAGCAGTTCTTC. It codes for CSASRLARTNEQFF.

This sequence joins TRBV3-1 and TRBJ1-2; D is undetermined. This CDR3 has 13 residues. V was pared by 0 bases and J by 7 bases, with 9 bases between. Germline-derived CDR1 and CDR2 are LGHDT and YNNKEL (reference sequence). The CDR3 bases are TGTGCCAGCAGCCAAGAACAGTGGGTTGGCTACACCTTC. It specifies CASSQEQWVGYTF.

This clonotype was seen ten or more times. The CDR3 region is CASSPHPAGENEQFF. CDR3 coding DNA: TGTGCCAGTAGTCCACACCCCGCGGGTGAGAATGAGCAGTTCTTC. The chain employs TRBV19 and TRBJ2-1; D perhaps matches TRBD2 (5 bases). Germline V CDR1 and CDR2: LNHDA, SQIVND (reference sequence). V lost 5 bases and J lost 7, with 18 bases in between. The CDR3 loop spans 15 amino acids.

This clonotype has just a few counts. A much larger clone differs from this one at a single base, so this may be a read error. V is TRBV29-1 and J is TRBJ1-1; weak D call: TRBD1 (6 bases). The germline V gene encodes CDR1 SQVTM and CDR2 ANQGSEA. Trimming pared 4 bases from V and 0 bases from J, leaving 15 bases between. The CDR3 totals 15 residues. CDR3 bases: TGCAGCGTTGTGGTACGGACAGACATGAACACTGAAGCTTTCTTT. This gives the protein CSVVVRTDMNTEAFF. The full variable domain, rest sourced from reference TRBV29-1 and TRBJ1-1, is SAVISQKPSRDICQRGTSLTIQCQVDSQVTMMFWYRQQPGQSLTLIATANQGSEATYESGFVIDKFPISRPNLTFSTLTVSNMSPEDSSIYLCSVVVRTDMNTEAFFGQGTRLTVV.

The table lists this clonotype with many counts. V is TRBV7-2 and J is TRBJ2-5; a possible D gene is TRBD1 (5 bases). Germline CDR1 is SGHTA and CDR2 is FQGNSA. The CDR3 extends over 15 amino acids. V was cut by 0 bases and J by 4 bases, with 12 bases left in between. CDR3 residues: CASSLAGPRRETQYF. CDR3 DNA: TGTGCCAGCAGCTTAGCGGGGCCGAGGAGAGAGACCCAGTACTTC.

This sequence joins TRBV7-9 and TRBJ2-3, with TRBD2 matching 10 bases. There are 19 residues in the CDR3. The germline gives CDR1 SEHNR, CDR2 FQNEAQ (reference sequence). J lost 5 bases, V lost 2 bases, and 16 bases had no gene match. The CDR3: CASSLRPGLARTNQDTQYF. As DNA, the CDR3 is TGTGCCAGCAGCTTACGACCGGGACTAGCGCGTACTAATCAAGATACGCAGTATTTT.